This entry lists 7 T cell receptor beta chains sequenced from one sample in a study of identical twins. TCRdb redid the calling of the 5' RACE reads with MiXCR, one entry per CDR3 protein. The data hold about 700,000 distinct CDR3 sequences, with less than 10% observed a single time. The same data also went into a second study, on yellow fever vaccine responses in identical twins.

The source material was PBMCs. The receptors shown here come from a woman under 30 in good health.

This clonotype was detected a few times. The chain has TRBV29-1 and TRBJ2-7, with 15 bases that match TRBD2. The CDR3 loop spans 13 amino acids. Germline trimming cut 7 bases from V and 6 bases from J; bases unmatched to any gene: 4. The germline gives CDR1 SQVTM, CDR2 ANQGSEA. The CDR3 is CSARGLAGGEQYF. For the CDR3, the DNA is TGCAGCGCCCGGGGACTAGCGGGAGGCGAGCAGTACTTC.

The chain couples TRBV5-1 to TRBJ2-5; D is possibly TRBD1 (6 bases). Germline loops: CDR1 SGHRS, CDR2 YFSETQ. Trimming cost V 4 bases and J 5 bases, with 15 bases left between them. This CDR3 comprises 14 residues. The CDR3 protein is CASSNRTAGETQYF. CDR3 DNA: TGCGCCAGCAGCAACCGGACAGCAGGGGAGACCCAGTACTTC.

There are many counts of this clonotype. This chain connects TRBV21-1 to TRBJ2-7; TRBD1 reflects the table's D call only, with no check against the DNA. TRBV21-1 is marked as a pseudogene. This CDR3 is built from 12 residues. The CDR3 DNA reads as TGTGCCAGCCTAGGACAGAGCCTGGAGCAGTACTTC. It yields the protein CASLGQSLEQYF.

The chain is built from TRBV27 and TRBJ2-3; no definite D call. Germline V gives CDR1 MNHEY, CDR2 SMNVEV (reference sequence). Trimming took off 6 bases at V and 1 base at J, with 14 bases between the two ends. The CDR3 is 15 residues long. CDR3 protein: CASSFHISGTDTQYF. CDR3 DNA sequence: TGTGCCAGCAGCTTCCACATCAGCGGCACAGATACGCAGTATTTT.

This clonotype was counted only a few times. The chain is built from TRBV19 and TRBJ2-1, with 10 bases that match TRBD2. The V gene's germline CDR1 is LNHDA and CDR2 SQIVND (reference sequence). The CDR3 loop spans 16 amino acids. Trimming at V came to 3 bases and at J to 5 bases, leaving 7 bases not matched to a gene. CDR3 in amino acids: CASSISLAGVHNEQFF. CDR3 DNA sequence: TGTGCCAGTAGTATTTCGCTAGCGGGAGTCCACAATGAGCAGTTCTTC.

The chain couples TRBV29-1 to TRBJ2-7, with 8 bases identical to TRBD1. V dropped 7 bases and J dropped 5; count of bases not matched to a gene: 13. The CDR3 length is 14 residues. Germline lookup yields CDR1 SQVTM and CDR2 ANQGSEA. The CDR3 nucleotides are TGCAGCGCCCTACTAGGACAGGGCGGCAACGAGCAGTACTTC. Translating it yields CSALLGQGGNEQYF.

This rearrangement joins TRBV4-1 to TRBJ2-5; the D call may be TRBD1 or TRBD2 (5 bases each). Between the trimmed V and J ends, which lost 5 bases and 5 bases, there was a span of 21 bases. Germline V CDR1 and CDR2: MGHRA, YSYEKL. CDR3 length: 16 residues. As DNA, the CDR3 is TGCGCCAGCAGCTCACCGGGCCCCCCCGAGGGGGAGACCCAGTACTTC. Translated: CASSSPGPPEGETQYF.